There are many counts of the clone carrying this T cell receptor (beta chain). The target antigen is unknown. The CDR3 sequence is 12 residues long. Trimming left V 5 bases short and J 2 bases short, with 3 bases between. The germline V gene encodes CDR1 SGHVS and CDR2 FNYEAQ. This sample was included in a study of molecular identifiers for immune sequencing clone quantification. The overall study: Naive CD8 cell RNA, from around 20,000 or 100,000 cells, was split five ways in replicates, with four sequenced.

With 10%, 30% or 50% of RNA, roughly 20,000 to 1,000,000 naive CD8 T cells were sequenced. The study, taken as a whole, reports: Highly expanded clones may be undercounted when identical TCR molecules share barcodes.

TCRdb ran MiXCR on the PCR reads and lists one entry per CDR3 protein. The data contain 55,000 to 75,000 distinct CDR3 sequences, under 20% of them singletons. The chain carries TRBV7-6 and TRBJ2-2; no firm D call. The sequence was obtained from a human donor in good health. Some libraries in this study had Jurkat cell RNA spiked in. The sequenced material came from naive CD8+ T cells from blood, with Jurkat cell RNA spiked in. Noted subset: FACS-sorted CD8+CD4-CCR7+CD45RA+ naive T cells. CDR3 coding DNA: TGTGCCAGCAGCCCTAACACCGGGGAGCTGTTTTTT. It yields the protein CASSPNTGELFF.